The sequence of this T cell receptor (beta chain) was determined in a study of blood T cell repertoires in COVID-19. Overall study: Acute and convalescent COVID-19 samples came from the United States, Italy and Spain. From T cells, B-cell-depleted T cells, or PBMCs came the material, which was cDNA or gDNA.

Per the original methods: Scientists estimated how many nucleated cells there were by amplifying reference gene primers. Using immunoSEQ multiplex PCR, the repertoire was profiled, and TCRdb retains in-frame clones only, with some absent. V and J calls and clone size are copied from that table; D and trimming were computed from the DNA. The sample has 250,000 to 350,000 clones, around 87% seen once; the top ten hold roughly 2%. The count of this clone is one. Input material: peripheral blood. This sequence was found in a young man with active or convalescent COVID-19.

As DNA, the CDR3 is TGTGCCAGCTCATCCGGGCCGGGGGGCAATCAGCCCCAGCATTTT. It encodes CASSSGPGGNQPQHF. The chain recombines TRBV18 with TRBJ1-5; perhaps TRBD1 as D (5 bases). Germline V gene lookup returns CDR1 KGHSH and CDR2 LQKENI. The CDR3 covers 15 residues. Deletions cut 5 bases from V and 2 bases from J, with 13 bases between. Supplemented by reference TRBV18 and TRBJ1-5, the full variable domain reads NAGVMQNPRHLVRRRGQEARLRCSPMKGHSHVYWYRQLPEEGLKFMVYLQKENIIDESGMPKERFSAEFPKEGPSILRIQQVVRGDSAAYFCASSSGPGGNQPQHFGDGTRLSIL.